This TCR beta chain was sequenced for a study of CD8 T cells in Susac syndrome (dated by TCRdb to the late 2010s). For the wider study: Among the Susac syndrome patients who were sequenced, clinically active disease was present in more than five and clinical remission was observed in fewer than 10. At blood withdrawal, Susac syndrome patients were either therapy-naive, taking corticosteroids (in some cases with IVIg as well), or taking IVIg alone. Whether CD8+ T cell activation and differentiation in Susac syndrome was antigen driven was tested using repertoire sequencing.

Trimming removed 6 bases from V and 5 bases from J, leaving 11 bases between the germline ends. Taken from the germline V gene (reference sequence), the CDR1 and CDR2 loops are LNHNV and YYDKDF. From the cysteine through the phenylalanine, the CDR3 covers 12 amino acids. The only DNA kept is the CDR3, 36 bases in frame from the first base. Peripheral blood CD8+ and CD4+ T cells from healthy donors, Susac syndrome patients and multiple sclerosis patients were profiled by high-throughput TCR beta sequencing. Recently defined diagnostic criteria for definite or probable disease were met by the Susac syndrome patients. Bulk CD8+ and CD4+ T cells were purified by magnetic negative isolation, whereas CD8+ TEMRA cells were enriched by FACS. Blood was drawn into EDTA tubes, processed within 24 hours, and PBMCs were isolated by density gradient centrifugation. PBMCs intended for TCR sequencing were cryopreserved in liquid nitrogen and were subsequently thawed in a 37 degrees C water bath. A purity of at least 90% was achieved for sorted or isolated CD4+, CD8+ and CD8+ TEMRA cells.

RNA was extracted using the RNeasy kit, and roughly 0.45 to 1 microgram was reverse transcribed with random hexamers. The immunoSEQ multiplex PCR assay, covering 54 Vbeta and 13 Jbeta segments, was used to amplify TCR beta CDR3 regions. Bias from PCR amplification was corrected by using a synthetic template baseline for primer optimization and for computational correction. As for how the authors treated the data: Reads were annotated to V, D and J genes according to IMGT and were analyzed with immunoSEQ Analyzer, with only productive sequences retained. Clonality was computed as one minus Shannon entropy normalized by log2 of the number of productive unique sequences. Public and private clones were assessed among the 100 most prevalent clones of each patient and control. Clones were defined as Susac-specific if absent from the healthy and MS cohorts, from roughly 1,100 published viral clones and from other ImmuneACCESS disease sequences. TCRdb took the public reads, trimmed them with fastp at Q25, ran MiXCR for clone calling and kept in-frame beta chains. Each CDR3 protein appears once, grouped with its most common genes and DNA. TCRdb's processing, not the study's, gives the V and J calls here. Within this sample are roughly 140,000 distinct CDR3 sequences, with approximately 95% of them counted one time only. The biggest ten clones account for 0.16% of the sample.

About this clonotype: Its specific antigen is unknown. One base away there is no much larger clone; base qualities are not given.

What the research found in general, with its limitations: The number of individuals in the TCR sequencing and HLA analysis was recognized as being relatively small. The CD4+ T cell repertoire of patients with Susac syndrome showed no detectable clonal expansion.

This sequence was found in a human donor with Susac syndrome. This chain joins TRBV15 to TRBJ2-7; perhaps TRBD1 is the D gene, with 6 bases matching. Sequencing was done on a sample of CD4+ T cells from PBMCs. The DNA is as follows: TGTGCCACCAGTAGCACAGGGAACGAGCAGTACTTC. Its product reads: CATSSTGNEQYF.